Sequencing of this T cell receptor beta chain was carried out in a study of regulatory T cells in long-lasting Graves disease. Whole-study context: Newly diagnosed Graves' patients had taken antithyroid drugs under 3 months.

Germline V gene data show CDR1 as KGHSH and CDR2 as LQKENI. This CDR3 is built from 17 residues. Trimming cost V 0 bases and J 6 bases; bases outside gene matches: 11. For TCR beta, libraries came from iRepertoire HTBI primers and Arm-PCR of CDR3 regions. TCRdb re-analysed the multiplex PCR reads in MiXCR, keeping a single row per CDR3 protein. The sample has a few hundred thousand distinct CDR3 sequences; 12% to 15% are singletons. The time point denotes: newly diagnosed GD, antithyroid drugs for less than 3 months. Scientists built the TCR library using RNA that was extracted from PBMCs. The sample was also reused in another study, on T cells in Graves' hyperthyroidism and ophthalmopathy.

The material was peripheral blood mononuclear cells (PBMCs), obtained at new diagnosis, from a patient treated with antithyroid drugs. This clonotype was sampled from a woman between 45 and 65 years old with Graves disease. The V call is TRBV18, the J call TRBJ2-7; 10 bases agree with TRBD2. The CDR3 bases are TGTGCCAGCTCACCACCACTGGGGGCTAGCGGGAGAGGCGAGCAGTACTTC. Its translation is CASSPPLGASGRGEQYF.